These 7 T cell receptor beta chains came from one sample sequenced in a study of shared clonotypes between healthy human individuals. Some clones are missing from TCRdb's copy, which holds only in-frame ones; the method was immunoSEQ multiplex PCR. Of 2.3 million or so clones in the sample, 90% to 95% were seen once. The sequencing sample was made of naive CD4+ T cells from PBMCs. Subset given: CD45RA+ positively selected. Receptors originate from a man between 18 and 29 years old in good health. Some clones in this sample may be carry-over from other donors' samples.

As DNA, the CDR3 is TGTGCCAGCAGCCTTAGCGGGAGTAACACCGGGGAGCTGTTTTTT. Translation gives CASSLSGSNTGELFF. The V and J genes are TRBV7-3 and TRBJ2-2; 9 nucleotides line up with TRBD2. The CDR3 extends over 15 amino acids. Trimming at V came to 5 bases and at J to 2 bases, leaving 3 bases not matched to a gene. Looked up from germline, CDR1 is SGHTA and CDR2 is FQGTGA. The whole variable domain, remainder taken from reference TRBV7-3 and TRBJ2-2, is GAGVSQTPSNKVTEKGKYVELRCDPISGHTALYWYRQSLGQGPEFLIYFQGTGAADDSGLPNDRFFAVRPEGSVSTLKIQRTERGDSAVYLCASSLSGSNTGELFFGEGSRLTVL.

V usage is TRBV6-6 and J usage is TRBJ1-1; 8 positions match TRBD1. With 6 bases clipped from V and 11 bases from J, the junction kept 5 bases outside the gene matches. Germline loops: CDR1 MNHNY, CDR2 SVGAGI (reference sequence). The CDR3 consists of 11 residues. The CDR3 region has the DNA TGTGCCAGCAGCCAGGGGGCGCGGGCTTTCTTT. Translation gives CASSQGARAFF.

The rearrangement links TRBV9 to TRBJ1-1, with D maybe TRBD1 (6 bases). Germline lookup yields CDR1 SGDLS and CDR2 YYNGEE. The germline V and J ends were trimmed by 4 bases and 1 base, with 11 bases remaining between them. There are 14 residues in the CDR3. CDR3 coding DNA: TGTGCCAGCAGCTTACAGGGAAGGAACACTGAAGCTTTCTTT. This codes for CASSLQGRNTEAFF. Filled out from reference TRBV9 and TRBJ1-1, the complete variable domain reads DSGVTQTPKHLITATGQRVTLRCSPRSGDLSVYWYQQSLDQGLQFLIQYYNGEERAKGNILERFSAQQFPDLHSELNLSSLELGDSALYFCASSLQGRNTEAFFGQGTRLTVV.

The chain is built from TRBV29-1 and TRBJ1-5; TRBD1 aligns across 10 bases. With V trimmed by 5 bases and J by 5 bases, 9 bases remained unmatched. Per germline, CDR1 SQVTM and CDR2 ANQGSEA. The CDR3 consists of 15 residues. The CDR3 sequence: CSVYLRGTGDQPQHF. CDR3 DNA: TGCAGCGTTTACCTGCGGGGGACAGGGGATCAGCCCCAGCATTTT. Supplemented by reference TRBV29-1 and TRBJ1-5, the full variable domain reads SAVISQKPSRDICQRGTSLTIQCQVDSQVTMMFWYRQQPGQSLTLIATANQGSEATYESGFVIDKFPISRPNLTFSTLTVSNMSPEDSSIYLCSVYLRGTGDQPQHFGDGTRLSIL.

V gene TRBV15 combines with J gene TRBJ2-1; 8 positions agree with TRBD2. The V segment lost 6 bases and the J segment 4 bases; nucleotides outside the gene matches: 8. The CDR3 is 15 residues long. Germline V gene data show CDR1 as LNHNV and CDR2 as YYDKDF (reference sequence). CDR3 nucleotide sequence: TGTGCCACCAGGGCCCTCCTAGCGGGTTACAATGAGCAGTTCTTC. Translating it yields CATRALLAGYNEQFF.

The chain combines TRBV5-8 with TRBJ1-2, with no clear D. With 3 bases removed from V and 2 bases from J, the gap between germline ends came to 8 bases. The CDR3 is 13 amino acids. Germline CDR1 reads SGHTS; CDR2 reads YDEGEE. The CDR3 loop reads CASSYGGNYGYTF. The CDR3 coding sequence is TGTGCCAGCAGCTACGGAGGGAACTATGGCTACACCTTC.

This sequence joins TRBV6-4 and TRBJ1-4; 11 bases align to TRBD1. Trimming cost V 7 bases and J 6 bases; bases outside gene matches: 7. Germline lookup yields CDR1 MRHNA and CDR2 SNTAGT. The length of the CDR3 is 15 residues. CDR3 region: CASMHPGQGDEKLFF. In DNA, the CDR3 is TGTGCCAGCATGCACCCGGGACAGGGGGATGAAAAACTGTTTTTT.